These 10 T cell receptor beta chains share one sample of origin, sequenced in a study of blood T cell repertoires in COVID-19. TCRdb's table, derived via immunoSEQ multiplex PCR, lists solely in-frame clones and lacks some. The sample has 200,000 to 300,000 clones; just under 85% are singletons. The sequenced sample consisted of peripheral blood. These receptors originate from a man in his fifties with acute or convalescent COVID-19.

In its sample, this clone ranks as medium-sized. The chain recombines TRBV3-1 (or the pseudogene TRBV3-2) with TRBJ2-5; the D gene is possibly TRBD2 (6 bases). This CDR3 has 19 residues. Trimming left V 1 base short and J 5 bases short, with 26 bases between. Germline V gene data show CDR1 as LGHDT and CDR2 as YNNKEL (reference sequence). CDR3 sequence reads: CASSQVSRRDAIWGETQYF. Here the CDR3 DNA reads TGTGCCAGCAGCCAAGTGTCTCGGCGGGACGCAATCTGGGGGGAGACCCAGTACTTC.

This rearrangement joins TRBV3-1 (or the pseudogene TRBV3-2) to TRBJ1-2; no firm D call. CDR3 length: 13 amino acids. CDR1 is LGHDT, CDR2 YNNKEL, per germline (reference sequence). Deletions cut 1 base from V and 2 bases from J, with 5 bases between. The DNA of the CDR3 is TGTGCCAGCAGCCAAGCACAGAACTATGGCTACACCTTC. This translates into CASSQAQNYGYTF.

The gene calls are TRBV6-5 and TRBJ1-5; 10 nucleotides match TRBD1. The CDR3 runs to 13 residues. Trimming at V came to 6 bases and at J to 9 bases, leaving 5 bases not matched to a gene. Germline V gene sequence: CDR1 MNHEY, CDR2 SVGAGI. CDR3 DNA: TGTGCCAGCAGAGGGACAGGGGAATCGCCCCAGCATTTT. Translation gives CASRGTGESPQHF.

In its sample, this clone was seen a few times. The V call is TRBV25-1, the J call TRBJ2-1; 15 bases map to TRBD2. The germline gives CDR1 MGHDK, CDR2 SYGVNS. V lost 7 bases and J lost 7; bases outside the gene matches: 8. The CDR3 loop spans 16 amino acids. In DNA form, the CDR3 reads TGTGCCAGCATGGACTTCGGGACTAGCGGGAGGAATGAGCAGTTCTTC. It is translated as CASMDFGTSGRNEQFF.

This CDR3 reads CASSYSGRGGYEQYF. In DNA form, the CDR3 reads TGTGCCAGCAGTTACTCGGGGCGGGGGGGATACGAGCAGTACTTC. The gene calls are TRBV6-5 and TRBJ2-7; TRBD2 agrees at 9 bases. CDR3 length: 15 amino acids. Germline values: CDR1 MNHEY, CDR2 SVGAGI. V dropped 0 bases and J dropped 4; count of bases not matched to a gene: 4.

The CDR3 sequence is CASRGGVTQYF. The CDR3 nucleotides are TGTGCCAGCAGGGGGGGGGTGACCCAGTACTTC. This sequence joins TRBV6-6 and TRBJ2-5, with 7 bases fitting TRBD2. The length of the CDR3 is 11 residues. J lost 7 bases, V lost 6 bases, and 2 bases had no gene match. CDR1 is MNHNY, CDR2 SVGAGI, per germline (reference sequence).

CDR3 residues: CASSSGQGILAFF. In DNA form, the CDR3 reads TGTGCCAGCAGCTCAGGACAGGGGATTTTGGCTTTCTTT. This rearrangement joins TRBV5-6 to TRBJ1-1, with 9 bases fitting TRBD1. With 3 bases clipped from V and 11 bases from J, the junction kept 8 bases outside the gene matches. The CDR3 sequence is 13 residues long. Germline values: CDR1 SGHDT, CDR2 YYEEEE. Complete variable domain (other parts from reference TRBV5-6 and TRBJ1-1): DAGVTQSPTHLIKTRGQQVTLRCSPKSGHDTVSWYQQALGQGPQFIFQYYEEEERQRGNFPDRFSGHQFPNYSSELNVNALLLGDSALYLCASSSGQGILAFFGQGTRLTVV.

This chain connects TRBV5-6 to TRBJ2-2, with D maybe TRBD1 (6 bases). The V end was cut by 4 bases, the J end by 1 base, with 8 bases between. The germline V gene has CDR1 SGHDT and CDR2 YYEEEE. The CDR3 spans 14 residues. The chain's CDR3 is CASSGGQNTGELFF. CDR3 nucleotides: TGTGCCAGCAGCGGGGGACAGAACACCGGGGAGCTGTTTTTT.

J is TRBJ2-2 and V is TRBV7-3, with D perhaps matching TRBD2 (5 bases). The CDR3 length is 16 residues. Germline CDR1 is SGHTA and CDR2 is FQGTGA. V lost 1 base and J 7 bases, leaving 16 bases between the germline ends. The CDR3, as DNA: TGTGCCAGCAGCTTAATATCGCCTAGCTCGGGCGGGGAGCTGTTTTTT. It yields the protein CASSLISPSSGGELFF.

The chain combines TRBV4-1 with TRBJ2-3, with 10 bases aligning to TRBD2. The CDR3 runs to 15 residues. Germline lookup yields CDR1 MGHRA and CDR2 YSYEKL. Germline trimming cut 5 bases from V and 5 bases from J; bases unmatched to any gene: 7. CDR3 protein: CASSIFSGRIDTQYF. As DNA, the CDR3 is TGCGCCAGCAGCATTTTTAGCGGGAGGATAGATACGCAGTATTTT.